The rows below give T cell receptor beta chains drawn from one sample of a study of patients and donors after allogeneic stem cell transplantation. MiXCR, applied by TCRdb to the RT-PCR reads, yields one record per CDR3 protein. Seen here are approximately 200,000 distinct CDR3 sequences, about 38% observed once, and the top ten hold about 9.9%. The sequencing sample was made of blood, either unsorted or a sorted T cell fraction (not recorded which). The origin of the receptors is a human donor who was either an allogeneic HSCT recipient or a stem cell or donor lymphocyte infusion donor (not recorded which). It is not recorded whose cells these are; they may come from a transplant donor. Each CDR3 is given without its conserved first and last residue. D genes are given only for firm matches.

NA,TRBV5-1,13,TRBJ2-2,ASRKVSTNTGELF
TRBD2,TRBV7-2,14,TRBJ2-3,ASSSYSGGITDTQY
NA,TRBV12-3/TRBV12-4,12,TRBJ1-5,ASSLNRSNQPQH
NA,TRBV2,12,TRBJ1-5,ASSEDGSHQPQH
NA,TRBV7-9,12,TRBJ1-1,ASSPTGDGTEAF
NA,TRBV15,11,TRBJ1-2,ATSRGGGYGYT
TRBD1,TRBV12-3/TRBV12-4,15,TRBJ1-2,ASTDNRGGKANYGYT
TRBD1,TRBV4-2,15,TRBJ1-3,ASSQDSGTGLRNTIY
NA,TRBV3-1,14,TRBJ2-3,ASSQVPGPSTDTQY
TRBD1,TRBV6-2/TRBV6-3,12,TRBJ1-6,ASSSGGGQSPLH
NA,TRBV30,11,TRBJ1-5,AWSAPRNQPQH
NA,TRBV7-9,11,TRBJ1-1,ASSPPLFTEAF
NA,TRBV7-2,10,TRBJ2-5,ASSPRGETQY
TRBD1,TRBV15,14,TRBJ1-2,ATSSTHRGRNYGYT
TRBD1,TRBV5-6,11,TRBJ1-3,ASLDRVGNTIY
NA,TRBV28,13,TRBJ2-7,ASSRTAGIWYEQY
TRBD2,TRBV5-1,10,TRBJ2-4,ASSFGGDIQY
TRBD1,TRBV10-3,11,TRBJ1-2,ATAGTGSSGYT
NA,TRBV7-9,14,TRBJ1-5,ASSLVGRTSNQPQH
NA,TRBV7-3,15,TRBJ2-3,ASSSLGFGTSTDTQY
TRBD2,TRBV7-9,15,TRBJ2-5,ASSLGALGLAQETQY
NA,TRBV4-2,11,TRBJ1-1,ASSRRLNTEAF